This T cell receptor (beta chain) stems from a study of immune evolution from preneoplasia to lung adenocarcinoma. Study observations and caveats: KRAS-mutant nodules had the highest T cell clonality. Top clone frequencies peaked in normal lung, apparently declining through invasive adenocarcinoma.

A remark on this clone: The antigen is not known.

The repertoire was sequenced with immunoSEQ multiplex PCR; TCRdb's copy has only in-frame clones and lacks some. The data contain more than 5,000 clones, 75% to 80% of them singletons. Patients had resection in Japan or China between the mid-2010s and the late 2010s. Each case's diagnosis was confirmed by two pathologists on H&E. Germline CDR1 reads MNHNS; CDR2 reads SASEGT. J lost 5 bases, V lost 0 bases, and 4 bases had no gene match. The CDR3 totals 15 residues. The rearrangement joins TRBV6-1 to TRBJ1-1, with 9 bases lining up with TRBD1. Sequencing input: FFPE minimally invasive lung adenocarcinoma tissue. The TCR was taken from a person aged 60-80 years with lung adenocarcinoma. This CDR3 reads CASSEAGQGGTEAFF. In nucleotides, the CDR3 is TGTGCCAGCAGTGAAGCGGGACAGGGAGGGACTGAAGCTTTCTTT.